Below, 26 T cell receptor beta chains from the same sample are listed, as sequenced in a study of blood T cell repertoires in COVID-19. Assay used: immunoSEQ multiplex PCR; TCRdb lists only in-frame clones, some missing. The sample has some 130,000 clones; roughly 80% are singletons. The sample was peripheral blood. These receptors were collected from a man in his sixties who had recovered from COVID-19.

This chain connects TRBV10-3 to TRBJ2-1, with 8 positions matching TRBD1. Germline values: CDR1 ENHRY, CDR2 SYGVKD. The CDR3 extends over 18 amino acids. V lost 6 bases, J lost 0 bases, and 13 bases stayed unmatched. The CDR3 DNA reads TGTGCCATCAGAGCCGGGACAGGCAGAGGCAGCTCCTACAATGAGCAGTTCTTC. The encoded protein is CAIRAGTGRGSSYNEQFF.

The genes are TRBV6-5 and TRBJ2-7, with a tentative D call TRBD2 (6 bases). The germline V and J ends were trimmed by 4 bases and 3 bases, with 13 bases remaining between them. The CDR3 sequence is 14 residues long. Germline assignment: CDR1 MNHEY and CDR2 SVGAGI. CDR3 protein: CASSSSGGYYEQYF. The CDR3 bases are TGTGCCAGCAGTTCGTCCGGGGGATACTACGAGCAGTACTTC.

This rearrangement joins TRBV7-2 to TRBJ1-6; D is unclear. Germline CDR1 and CDR2: SGHTA and FQGNSA. V lost 1 base and J 9 bases, leaving 16 bases between the germline ends. The CDR3 sequence is 16 residues long. CDR3 loop: CASSLVVPFSGSPLHF. CDR3 nucleotide sequence: TGTGCCAGCAGCTTAGTAGTGCCATTCTCGGGTTCACCCCTCCACTTT.

The rearrangement uses TRBV5-8 and TRBJ2-7; no clear D gene. This CDR3 has 13 residues. Per germline, CDR1 SGHTS and CDR2 YDEGEE. Trimming took 7 bases from V and 2 from J, leaving 13 bases between them. The chain's CDR3 is CASYLSVPYEQYF. The CDR3 region has the DNA TGTGCCAGCTACCTCAGCGTTCCCTACGAGCAGTACTTC.

The chain recombines TRBV12-5 with TRBJ2-3, with 10 bases fitting TRBD2. From germline, CDR1 is LGHNT and CDR2 FRNRAP. V shed 0 bases and J 0 bases; nucleotides not matched to a gene: 9. The CDR3 covers 19 residues. The CDR3: CASGLVLLAGTSSTDTQYF. CDR3 bases: TGTGCTAGTGGTTTGGTTTTACTAGCGGGGACCTCTAGCACAGATACGCAGTATTTT.

V and J are TRBV7-8 and TRBJ2-7; D is unclear. Germline lookup yields CDR1 SGHVS and CDR2 FQNEAQ. Trimming stripped 0 bases from V and 5 bases from J, with 11 bases between. This CDR3 is built from 14 residues. CDR3 sequence (DNA): TGTGCCAGCAGCTTAGCGCTGAGGTTGGACGAGCAGTACTTC. Protein sequence: CASSLALRLDEQYF.

The chain joins TRBV2 to TRBJ1-5; 7 nucleotides align to TRBD1. The trim removed 3 bases at V and 4 bases at J, leaving 9 bases unmatched. CDR3 length equals 16 residues. Germline V gene sequence: CDR1 SNHLY, CDR2 FYNNEI. CDR3 bases: TGTGCCAGCAGTGAGTTTAGGGGGACAGCAAATCAGCCCCAGCATTTT. It translates to CASSEFRGTANQPQHF.

In this sample, this clone turned up many times. The chain carries TRBV10-3 and TRBJ2-1, with D perhaps matching TRBD2 (6 bases). In germline, CDR1 is ENHRY, CDR2 SYGVKD. Between the trimmed V and J ends, which lost 3 bases and 8 bases, there was a span of 14 bases. The CDR3 length is 14 residues. CDR3 DNA: TGTGCCATCAGTGATCCACTGGAGGGATATGAGCAGTTCTTC. Residues: CAISDPLEGYEQFF.

J is TRBJ1-4 and V is TRBV30; 8 nucleotides match TRBD1. The J segment lost 5 bases and the V segment lost 0 bases, leaving 11 bases of the junction unmatched. Germline CDR1 GTSNPN, CDR2 SVGIG (reference sequence). This CDR3 has 17 amino acids. CDR3 nucleotide sequence: TGTGCCTGGAGTGTCACTACTAGACAGGGGAAAAATGAAAAACTGTTTTTT. Translating it yields CAWSVTTRQGKNEKLFF.

The chain joins TRBV7-3 to TRBJ2-3; D might be TRBD1 (5 bases). The germline V and J ends were trimmed by 4 bases and 0 bases, with 11 bases remaining between them. Germline lookup yields CDR1 SGHTA and CDR2 FQGTGA. The length of the CDR3 is 15 residues. CDR3: CASSSQGHSTDTQYF. The CDR3 DNA follows: TGTGCCAGCAGCTCCCAGGGCCATAGCACAGATACGCAGTATTTT.

The chain employs TRBV4-3 and TRBJ2-5, with 14 bases that match TRBD2. The CDR3 has 16 amino acids. Germline V gene sequence: CDR1 LGHNA, CDR2 YSLEER. J lost 1 base, V lost 4 bases, and 2 bases had no gene match. CDR3 sequence (DNA): TGCGCCAGCAGCCCAGGACTAGCGGGAGGCCAAGAGACCCAGTACTTC. It yields the protein CASSPGLAGGQETQYF.

This rearrangement joins TRBV6-2 or TRBV6-3 to TRBJ2-3, with 12 bases fitting TRBD2. Germline loops: CDR1 MNHEY, CDR2 SVGEGT. Germline trimming cut 2 bases from V and 2 bases from J; bases unmatched to any gene: 2. The CDR3 has 16 amino acids. The CDR3 sequence is CASSYPSGGATDTQYF. CDR3 sequence (DNA): TGTGCCAGCAGTTACCCTAGCGGGGGGGCCACAGATACGCAGTATTTT.

This clone was found once. This sequence joins TRBV2 and TRBJ2-3; unclear D gene. Germline lookup yields CDR1 SNHLY and CDR2 FYNNEI. Trimming removed 4 bases at V and 4 bases at J, with 9 bases between. CDR3 length: 13 amino acids. The CDR3 reads CASSVQAPDTQYF. The CDR3 bases are TGTGCCAGCAGTGTTCAAGCCCCAGATACGCAGTATTTT. Based on the CDR3 plus reference TRBV2 and TRBJ2-3, the full variable domain is EPEVTQTPSHQVTQMGQEVILRCVPISNHLYFYWYRQILGQKVEFLVSFYNNEISEKSEIFDDQFSVERPDGSNFTLKIRSTKLEDSAMYFCASSVQAPDTQYFGPGTRLTVL.

This clone was seen a single time. The rearrangement uses TRBV9 and TRBJ2-5; the D is unclear. The ends were cut back, 3 bases at V and 5 bases at J, with 5 bases in the middle. Germline V CDR1 and CDR2: SGDLS, YYNGEE. The CDR3 is 11 amino acids. CDR3 protein: CASSAEETQYF. The CDR3 DNA reads TGTGCCAGCAGCGCGGAGGAGACCCAGTACTTC.

The chain combines TRBV19 with TRBJ2-3, with 8 positions matching TRBD1. Trimming cost V 7 bases and J 2 bases; bases outside gene matches: 8. Per germline, CDR1 LNHDA and CDR2 SQIVND (reference sequence). The length of the CDR3 is 15 residues. The CDR3 protein is CASKGGQGYTDTQYF. In DNA form, the CDR3 reads TGTGCCAGTAAAGGAGGACAGGGATACACAGATACGCAGTATTTT. The entire variable domain, with the rest obtained from reference TRBV19 and TRBJ2-3, is as follows: DGGITQSPKYLFRKEGQNVTLSCEQNLNHDAMYWYRQDPGQGLRLIYYSQIVNDFQKGDIAEGYSVSREKKESFPLTVTSAQKNPTAFYLCASKGGQGYTDTQYFGPGTRLTVL.

The rearrangement links TRBV10-3 to TRBJ2-5, with TRBD1 matching 9 bases. CDR1 ENHRY and CDR2 SYGVKD come from the germline V gene. Trimming cost V 6 bases and J 5 bases; bases outside gene matches: 4. This CDR3 region has 13 residues. The CDR3 spells CAIRQGAEETQYF. The CDR3 DNA follows: TGTGCCATCAGACAGGGGGCAGAGGAGACCCAGTACTTC.

The chain links TRBV15 to TRBJ2-3; TRBD2 agrees at 14 bases. Trimming at V came to 5 bases and at J to 5 bases, leaving 6 bases not matched to a gene. In germline, CDR1 is LNHNV, CDR2 YYDKDF (reference sequence). The CDR3 has 16 residues. This chain's CDR3 is CATSGGTSGGEDTQYF. CDR3 sequence (DNA): TGTGCCACCAGCGGCGGGACTAGCGGGGGCGAAGATACGCAGTATTTT.

V and J are TRBV7-2 and TRBJ2-7; TRBD2 matches 12 bases. The germline CDR1 and CDR2 sequences are SGHTA and FQGNSA. The junction had 10 bases not matched to a gene; V was cut back by 0 bases and J by 7 bases. The CDR3 extends over 17 amino acids. CDR3 DNA: TGTGCCAGCAGCTTAGCTGGCTGGACTAGCGGGACAGGGGAGCAGTACTTC. Its protein is CASSLAGWTSGTGEQYF.

The chain carries TRBV7-2 and TRBJ2-7, with TRBD1 matching 9 bases. Germline CDR1 is SGHTA and CDR2 is FQGNSA. Trimming at V came to 1 base and at J to 3 bases, leaving 4 bases not matched to a gene. The length of the CDR3 is 15 residues. The CDR3 here is CASSLDGTGFYEQYF. For the CDR3, the DNA is TGTGCCAGCAGCTTAGACGGGACAGGGTTCTACGAGCAGTACTTC.

This clone has just a few counts. The chain links TRBV7-8 to TRBJ1-4; D gene ambiguous. The CDR3 runs 14 residues. Germline V gene lookup returns CDR1 SGHVS and CDR2 FQNEAQ. With 6 bases removed from V and 2 bases from J, the gap between germline ends came to 10 bases. The CDR3 sequence: CASSPSTTNEKLFF. The CDR3 nucleotides are TGTGCCAGCAGTCCTAGTACTACTAATGAAAAACTGTTTTTT.

V and J are TRBV6-5 and TRBJ1-1; the D is unclear. CDR3 length: 14 residues. V was pared by 1 base and J by 0 bases, with 6 bases between. Germline assignment: CDR1 MNHEY and CDR2 SVGAGI. The CDR3 nucleotides read TGTGCCAGCAGTTACTTGGGCATGAACACTGAAGCTTTCTTT. Protein product: CASSYLGMNTEAFF.

V gene TRBV5-4 combines with J gene TRBJ2-7, with no clear D. Trimming pared 6 bases from V and 5 bases from J, leaving 18 bases between. Germline CDR1 is SGHNT and CDR2 is YYREEE (reference sequence). The CDR3 runs 14 residues. CDR3 DNA: TGTGCCAGCACCTCCCCGGTGAACCCCAACGAGCAGTACTTC. Protein: CASTSPVNPNEQYF. The variable domain in full, with the rest retrieved from reference TRBV5-4 and TRBJ2-7, is ETGVTQSPTHLIKTRGQQVTLRCSSQSGHNTVSWYQQALGQGPQFIFQYYREEENGRGNFPPRFSGLQFPNYSSELNVNALELDDSALYLCASTSPVNPNEQYFGPGTRLTVT.

The chain links TRBV27 to TRBJ2-7, with D perhaps matching TRBD2 (5 bases). The CDR3 runs 14 residues. The germline V gene has CDR1 MNHEY and CDR2 SMNVEV (reference sequence). With 6 bases removed from V and 2 bases from J, the gap between germline ends came to 14 bases. The CDR3, as DNA: TGTGCCAGCAGCCGTATAAGCGGACCCTACGAGCAGTACTTC. Amino acid sequence: CASSRISGPYEQYF.

V usage is TRBV7-9 and J usage is TRBJ2-5, with D perhaps TRBD1 (7 bases). The CDR3 covers 16 residues. V was trimmed by 3 bases and J by 3 bases, leaving 17 bases between them. Germline V gene data show CDR1 as SEHNR and CDR2 as FQNEAQ (reference sequence). CDR3 sequence: CASSFPRGVAEETQYF. CDR3 sequence (DNA): TGTGCCAGCAGCTTCCCCAGGGGGGTCGCGGAAGAGACCCAGTACTTC.

The rearrangement joins TRBV12-3 or TRBV12-4 to TRBJ2-7; D perhaps matches TRBD2 (6 bases). Trimming took off 3 bases at V and 10 bases at J, with 16 bases between the two ends. The CDR3 totals 13 residues. The CDR3 DNA reads as TGTGCCAGCAGTTTGGCTAGCGTCCCCCCTCAGTACTTC. Amino acids: CASSLASVPPQYF.

The chain recombines TRBV9 with TRBJ1-1; D perhaps matches TRBD1 (5 bases). The CDR3 is made up of 12 amino acids. Germline lookup yields CDR1 SGDLS and CDR2 YYNGEE. V shed 0 bases and J shed 11 bases, with 11 bases lying between them. In DNA form, the CDR3 reads TGTGCCAGCAGCGTAGCAAGGGGTGCCGCTTTCTTT. This gives the protein CASSVARGAAFF.